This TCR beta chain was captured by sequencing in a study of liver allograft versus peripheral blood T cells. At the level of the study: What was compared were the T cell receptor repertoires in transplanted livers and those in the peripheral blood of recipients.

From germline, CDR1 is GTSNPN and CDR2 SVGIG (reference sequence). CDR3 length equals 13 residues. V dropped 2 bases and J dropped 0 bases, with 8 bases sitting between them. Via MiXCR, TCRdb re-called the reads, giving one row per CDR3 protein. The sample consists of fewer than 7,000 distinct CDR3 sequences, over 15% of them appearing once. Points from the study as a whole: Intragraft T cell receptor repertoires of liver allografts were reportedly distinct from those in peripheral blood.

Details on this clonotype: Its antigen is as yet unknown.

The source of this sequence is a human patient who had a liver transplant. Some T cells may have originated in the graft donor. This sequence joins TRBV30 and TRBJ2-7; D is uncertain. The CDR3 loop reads CAWSPSHSYEQYF. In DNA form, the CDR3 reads TGTGCCTGGAGTCCCTCACACTCCTACGAGCAGTACTTC.